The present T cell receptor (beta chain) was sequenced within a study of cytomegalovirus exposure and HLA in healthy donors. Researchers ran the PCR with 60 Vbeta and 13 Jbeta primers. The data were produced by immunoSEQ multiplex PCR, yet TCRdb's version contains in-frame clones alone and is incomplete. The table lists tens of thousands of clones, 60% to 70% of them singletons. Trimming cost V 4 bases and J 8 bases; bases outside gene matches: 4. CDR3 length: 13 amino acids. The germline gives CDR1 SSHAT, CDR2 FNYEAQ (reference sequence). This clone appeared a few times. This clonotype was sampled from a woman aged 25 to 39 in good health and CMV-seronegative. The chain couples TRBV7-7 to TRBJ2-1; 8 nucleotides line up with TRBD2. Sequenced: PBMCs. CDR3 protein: CASSSRAGDEQFF. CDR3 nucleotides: TGTGCCAGCAGCTCACGAGCGGGAGATGAGCAGTTCTTC.